This T cell receptor beta chain was sequenced in a study of T-cell reconstitution after alpha-beta-depleted transplantation in children. Findings and limits, study-wide: Recipient T cells and thymic progenitors that survived gave rise to the high TCRbeta diversity observed at day 60 in some patients.

The junction had 19 bases not matched to a gene; V was cut back by 3 bases and J by 7 bases. Germline CDR1 and CDR2: DFQATT and SNEGSKA (reference sequence). The CDR3 is 17 residues long. Concerning this clonotype: Its antigen is undetermined.

Unique molecular identifiers were incorporated into the prepared TCRbeta library. TCRdb redid the calling of the PCR reads with MiXCR, one entry per CDR3 protein. The sample shows hundreds of thousands of distinct CDR3 sequences, around 13% of them seen only once. Sample: PBMCs, taken before TCRalphabeta/CD19-depleted stem cell transplant. This receptor was taken from a girl aged 2-10 years with congenital amegakaryocytic thrombocytopenia, due to receive a stem cell transplant. V and J are TRBV20-1 and TRBJ1-1, with 8 bases that match TRBD1. In nucleotides, the CDR3 is TGCAGTGCTAGTGATTCCACTCCAGGGGGCAAAGGGGTTGAAGCTTTCTTT. Protein product: CSASDSTPGGKGVEAFF.